These 29 T cell receptor beta chains came from one sample sequenced in a study of cytomegalovirus exposure and HLA in healthy donors. The PCR had 60 Vbeta and 13 Jbeta primers. Clones were read by immunoSEQ multiplex PCR, and TCRdb kept only the in-frame ones, dropping some. The sample table includes under 120,000 clones. Sequencing input: PBMCs. These TCRs come from a man aged 45 to 65 in good health and CMV-seronegative.

The V gene is TRBV9, the J gene TRBJ1-2; no clear D gene. Deletions cut 5 bases from V and 3 bases from J, with 8 bases between. Germline V gene lookup returns CDR1 SGDLS and CDR2 YYNGEE. The CDR3 covers 12 residues. In DNA, the CDR3 is TGTGCCAGCAGGTCGGGGTACTATGGCTACACCTTC. Protein: CASRSGYYGYTF. The variable domain in full, completed from reference TRBV9 and TRBJ1-2, reads DSGVTQTPKHLITATGQRVTLRCSPRSGDLSVYWYQQSLDQGLQFLIQYYNGEERAKGNILERFSAQQFPDLHSELNLSSLELGDSALYFCASRSGYYGYTFGSGTRLTVV.

This sequence joins TRBV12-5 and TRBJ2-1; TRBD2 matches at 10 bases. J lost 4 bases, V lost 6 bases, and 9 bases had no gene match. Germline CDR1 and CDR2: LGHNT and FRNRAP. This CDR3 has 16 amino acids. In DNA, the CDR3 is TGTGCTAGTGGATCCTCCAGACTAGCGGGTTACAATGAGCAGTTCTTC. This codes for CASGSSRLAGYNEQFF. Looking up the rest from reference TRBV12-5 and TRBJ2-1 gives the full variable domain: DARVTQTPRHKVTEMGQEVTMRCQPILGHNTVFWYRQTMMQGLELLAYFRNRAPLDDSGMPKDRFSAEMPDATLATLKIQPSEPRDSAVYFCASGSSRLAGYNEQFFGPGTRLTVL.

This chain joins TRBV19 and TRBJ1-6; possibly TRBD1 for D (6 bases). The CDR3 is made up of 15 amino acids. Trimming shortened V by 5 bases and J by 7 bases, and 15 bases separated the two germline ends. Looked up from germline, CDR1 is LNHDA and CDR2 is SQIVND (reference sequence). The CDR3 spells CASSFRGIENSPLHF. The DNA for the CDR3 is TGTGCCAGTAGTTTCAGGGGTATAGAGAATTCACCCCTCCACTTT.

The rearrangement joins TRBV5-4 to TRBJ2-3; TRBD2 matches 14 bases. V lost 3 bases and J lost 2; bases outside the gene matches: 2. The CDR3 contains 16 residues. Germline CDR1 reads SGHNT; CDR2 reads YYREEE (reference sequence). CDR3 DNA: TGTGCCAGCAGCTCGGGACTAGCGGGAGTCACAGATACGCAGTATTTT. It specifies CASSSGLAGVTDTQYF.

J is TRBJ2-1 and V is TRBV4-3, with 7 bases matching TRBD1. Per germline, CDR1 LGHNA and CDR2 YSLEER. There are 17 residues in the CDR3. Germline trimming cut 1 base from V and 0 bases from J; bases unmatched to any gene: 6. The CDR3 sequence: CASSQGGDRASYNEQFF. The CDR3 DNA reads TGCGCCAGCAGCCAAGGGGGCGACAGGGCCTCCTACAATGAGCAGTTCTTC.

The chain recombines TRBV7-2 with TRBJ2-7, with 10 positions matching TRBD1. Germline CDR1 and CDR2: SGHTA and FQGNSA. The CDR3 totals 15 residues. Trimming at V came to 1 base and at J to 3 bases, leaving 3 bases not matched to a gene. CDR3 DNA: TGTGCCAGCAGCTTAGAAGGACAGGGGGTCTACGAGCAGTACTTC. As protein: CASSLEGQGVYEQYF.

This chain links TRBV25-1 with TRBJ2-2; TRBD1 matches 7 bases. The CDR3 is 15 amino acids. Per germline, CDR1 MGHDK and CDR2 SYGVNS. J was trimmed by 6 bases and V by 4 bases; bases with no gene match: 8. CDR3 nucleotide sequence: TGTGCCAGCAGTGCTCCGGGACAGAAGGCCGGGGAGCTGTTTTTT. Its protein product is CASSAPGQKAGELFF.

The CDR3 here is CASSEWQGENSPLHF. The CDR3, as DNA: TGTGCCAGCAGTGAATGGCAGGGGGAGAATTCACCCCTCCACTTT. The V gene is TRBV25-1, the J gene TRBJ1-6; 7 nucleotides agree with TRBD1. CDR3 length equals 15 residues. CDR1 and CDR2 (germline): MGHDK, SYGVNS. V was pared by 1 base and J by 7 bases, with 4 bases of the junction left unmatched.

V is TRBV30 and J is TRBJ2-7, with 7 bases identical to TRBD2. The CDR3 has 15 amino acids. Trimming at V came to 3 bases and at J to 3 bases, leaving 11 bases not matched to a gene. Germline V lookup: CDR1 GTSNPN, CDR2 SVGIG (reference sequence). In DNA, the CDR3 is TGTGCCTGGAGGGGGGGACTGCGGGGGTTCTACGAGCAGTACTTC. This gives the protein CAWRGGLRGFYEQYF.

The V gene is TRBV9, the J gene TRBJ2-5, with TRBD1 matching 10 bases. Per the germline V gene, CDR1 is SGDLS and CDR2 is YYNGEE. Germline trimming cut 3 bases from V and 4 bases from J; bases unmatched to any gene: 6. The length of the CDR3 is 15 residues. The CDR3 nucleotides are TGTGCCAGCAGCGGAGGACAGGGGGTGGCAGAGACCCAGTACTTC. Its protein is CASSGGQGVAETQYF.

The chain carries TRBV14 and TRBJ1-1, with D possibly being TRBD1 (5 bases). The CDR3 spans 17 residues. Germline V gene data show CDR1 as SGHDN and CDR2 as FVKESK. Trimming removed 0 bases at V and 1 base at J, with 15 bases between. The CDR3, as DNA: TGTGCCAGCAGCCAAGATCTGGCAGGGCTAGGGAACACTGAAGCTTTCTTT. Amino acid sequence: CASSQDLAGLGNTEAFF.

The chain uses TRBV6-1 and TRBJ1-5, with 7 bases identical to TRBD1. This CDR3 spans 18 amino acids. CDR1 and CDR2 (germline): MNHNS, SASEGT. The V and J ends lost 4 bases and 0 bases, in that order; junction bases with no gene match: 12. CDR3 residues: CASSAPWGDSYSNQPQHF. Written as DNA, the CDR3 is TGTGCCAGCAGTGCCCCGTGGGGGGACAGCTATAGCAATCAGCCCCAGCATTTT.

The J gene is TRBJ2-1, the V gene TRBV6-1, with a possible D match to TRBD2 (5 bases). The V and J ends lost 6 bases and 4 bases respectively, with 16 bases between them. Germline CDR1 is MNHNS and CDR2 is SASEGT. The CDR3 length is 15 residues. CDR3: CASSAVGVGYNEQFF. CDR3 DNA: TGTGCCAGCAGCGCGGTCGGGGTGGGTTACAATGAGCAGTTCTTC.

The CDR3 DNA is TGTGCCAGCAGACTCGGACAGGGTACCTATGGCTACACCTTC. Translating it yields CASRLGQGTYGYTF. This chain connects TRBV6-5 to TRBJ1-2, with 8 bases identical to TRBD1. The trim removed 6 bases at V and 4 bases at J, leaving 7 bases unmatched. The CDR3 length is 14 residues. Germline V gives CDR1 MNHEY, CDR2 SVGAGI.

The CDR3: CASRAELNQPQHF. As DNA, the CDR3 is TGTGCCAGCAGGGCGGAACTTAATCAGCCCCAGCATTTT. This rearrangement joins TRBV2 to TRBJ1-5; unclear D gene. The CDR3 extends over 13 amino acids. Germline CDR1 is SNHLY and CDR2 is FYNNEI. V lost 6 bases and J 4 bases, leaving 10 bases between the germline ends.

The rearrangement links TRBV19 to TRBJ1-1; no clear D. Trimming shortened V by 4 bases and J by 5 bases, and 8 bases separated the two germline ends. The CDR3 runs 12 residues. The germline V gene has CDR1 LNHDA and CDR2 SQIVND (reference sequence). CDR3 sequence: CASSRMRTEAFF. The CDR3 coding sequence is TGTGCCAGTAGTAGGATGAGGACTGAAGCTTTCTTT.

This sequence joins TRBV29-1 and TRBJ1-1, with a weak D call TRBD1 (5 bases). Germline V gene data show CDR1 as SQVTM and CDR2 as ANQGSEA. V lost 7 bases and J 0 bases, leaving 12 bases between the germline ends. There are 13 residues in the CDR3. CDR3 in amino acids: CSGDLGMNTEAFF. CDR3 DNA: TGCAGCGGGGACTTAGGAATGAACACTGAAGCTTTCTTT.

This rearrangement joins TRBV27 to TRBJ2-1, with a possible D match to TRBD2 (6 bases). Germline CDR1 is MNHEY and CDR2 is SMNVEV (reference sequence). The CDR3 is 15 residues long. V was cut by 7 bases and J by 3 bases, with 16 bases left in between. CDR3 loop: CASTPFAGSYNEQFF. As DNA, the CDR3 is TGTGCCAGCACCCCCTTTGCGGGGAGCTACAATGAGCAGTTCTTC.

In regard to this clone: One junction end does not reproduce the germline sequence, and a read error may be involved. Written as DNA, the CDR3 is TGTGCCAGCAGTGGTGGGACACCTCTCTCCGACAATGAGCAGTTCTTC. Its translation: CASSGGTPLSDNEQFF. The genes are TRBV6-1 and TRBJ2-1, with D possibly matching TRBD1 (6 bases). The CDR3 covers 16 residues. Germline-derived CDR1 and CDR2 are MNHNS and SASEGT.

The rearrangement uses TRBV7-2 and TRBJ1-3; no clear D. Trimming took 2 bases from V and 0 from J, leaving 11 bases between them. The CDR3 length is 16 residues. In germline, CDR1 is SGHTA, CDR2 FQGNSA. In DNA form, the CDR3 reads TGTGCCAGCAGCTTACGGAACAGTCGCTCTGGAAACACCATATATTTT. Residues: CASSLRNSRSGNTIYF.

The rearrangement uses TRBV4-3 and TRBJ1-1; D is perhaps TRBD1 (6 bases). The CDR3 covers 15 residues. V lost 4 bases and J 1 base, leaving 13 bases between the germline ends. Germline V CDR1 and CDR2: LGHNA, YSLEER. The CDR3 here is CASSRLTGQNTEAFF. The CDR3, as DNA: TGCGCCAGCAGCCGATTGACAGGTCAGAACACTGAAGCTTTCTTT.

The chain joins TRBV5-1 to TRBJ2-3, with no clear D. This CDR3 spans 11 amino acids. Germline loops: CDR1 SGHRS, CDR2 YFSETQ. Trimming shortened V by 1 base and J by 6 bases, and 3 bases separated the two germline ends. In DNA form, the CDR3 reads TGCGCCAGCAGCTTGCAGGATACGCAGTATTTT. This codes for CASSLQDTQYF.

The CDR3 here is CASSSQGAGGYTF. Here the CDR3 DNA reads TGTGCCAGCAGTTCACAGGGGGCGGGTGGCTACACCTTC. The chain carries TRBV6-6 and TRBJ1-2; 9 positions match TRBD1. With V trimmed by 4 bases and J by 7 bases, 4 bases remained unmatched. Germline values: CDR1 MNHNY, CDR2 SVGAGI (reference sequence). This CDR3 is 13 amino acids long.

J is TRBJ2-1 and V is TRBV29-1; 14 bases fit TRBD2. V shed 4 bases and J 8 bases; nucleotides not matched to a gene: 4. CDR1 and CDR2 from the germline V gene are SQVTM and ANQGSEA. The length of the CDR3 is 14 residues. Written as DNA, the CDR3 is TGCAGCGTTGTGGGACTAGCGGGAGCTCATGAGCAGTTCTTC. Encoded protein: CSVVGLAGAHEQFF.

CDR3 nucleotide sequence: TGTGCCAGCAGCAGTATAGGGACAGGGTATGGCTACACCTTC. Translation gives CASSSIGTGYGYTF. The chain combines TRBV7-9 with TRBJ1-2; 9 nucleotides agree with TRBD1. The CDR3 spans 14 residues. CDR1 SEHNR and CDR2 FQNEAQ come from the germline V gene (reference sequence). V gave up 5 bases and J gave up 5 bases; unmatched junction bases: 6.

This chain connects TRBV7-2 to TRBJ2-3; 9 positions agree with TRBD2. The CDR3 has 16 amino acids. Germline CDR1 is SGHTA and CDR2 is FQGNSA. With 5 bases clipped from V and 5 bases from J, the junction kept 11 bases outside the gene matches. CDR3 sequence reads: CASSIFRGRGVDTQYF. CDR3 sequence (DNA): TGTGCCAGCAGCATATTTCGCGGGAGGGGAGTAGATACGCAGTATTTT.

The chain joins TRBV10-3 to TRBJ2-4; D may be TRBD2 (9 bases). The CDR3 sequence is 18 residues long. The germline V gene encodes CDR1 ENHRY and CDR2 SYGVKD. The V and J ends lost 8 bases and 8 bases respectively, with 31 bases between them. CDR3 sequence: CAIGGGGAGGRQEYIQYF. As DNA, the CDR3 is TGTGCCATCGGCGGCGGGGGGGCAGGGGGCCGACAAGAATACATTCAGTACTTC.

Concerning this clone itself: An end of the junction differs from the germline gene, which may be a read error. This chain joins TRBV18 and TRBJ1-1; D unresolved. Germline-derived CDR1 and CDR2 are KGHSH and LQKENI. This CDR3 spans 15 amino acids. CDR3 amino acids: CARSPERDLNTEAFF. CDR3 in DNA: TGTGCCCGCTCACCCGAGAGAGATTTGAACACTGAAGCTTTCTTT.

The J gene is TRBJ2-3, the V gene TRBV30; 10 bases are shared with TRBD2. J lost 0 bases, V lost 3 bases, and 3 bases had no gene match. Germline assignment: CDR1 GTSNPN and CDR2 SVGIG (reference sequence). The CDR3 totals 15 residues. The CDR3 bases are TGTGCCTGGAGAAGGACTAGCGGAAGCACAGATACGCAGTATTTT. The encoded protein is CAWRRTSGSTDTQYF.